This TCR beta chain was profiled in a study of T cell responses to AZD1222 COVID-19 vaccine listed by TCRdb under 2021. Background on the whole study: TCR sequencing was performed for 230 to 250 trial participants, of whom about 200 were given two doses of AZD1222 and around 25 were given two doses of MenACWY control vaccine. Trial participants were enrolled by age into subgroups of 18-55, 56-69 and 70-plus years, and roughly 150, 30 and 60 TCR-sequenced participants, respectively, were included in these subgroups.

The investigation overall reported the following: In the small 56-69-year group, the increase in depth fell short of significance, most likely because of low power. The whole spike protein was spanned by vaccine-associated CD4 TCRs, and dominant responses were seen in regions 160-218 and 743-854. Conclusions about previously exposed vaccinees are limited because only 6 or 7 AZD1222 recipients were SARS-CoV-2 seropositive at baseline. Participants were mostly white British, with more females than males. The authors suggested clonal diversity may have been underestimated. A significant rise in spike-specific TCR breadth and depth was observed after two AZD1222 doses relative to day 0 and relative to MenACWY recipients. No day 14 peak-response samples were available, so repertoires were characterized only after the peak T cell response. Nearly half of unique spike-specific TCRs reportedly recognized epitopes outside regions mutated in the B.1.351 and B.1.1.7 variants.

From the germline V gene, CDR1 is SGDLS and CDR2 is YYNGEE. V is cut by 1 base and J by 0 bases, and the space between the germline ends is 13 bases. Measured from the cysteine to the phenylalanine, the CDR3 is 16 residues long. The kept DNA is CDR3 alone, 48 bases in frame from the first base. The time point label, read with the paper, signifies: about 28 days (+/-7) after the second vaccine dose. Because spike-specific TCR depth and breadth did not differ between the two schedules, AZD1222 recipients who got a second dose at roughly 4 weeks were pooled with those who got a second dose at roughly 12 weeks. Vaccinee samples were obtained from the UK trials COV001 and COV002, which included a single-blind randomized controlled phase 2/3 trial of AZD1222 (ChAdOx1 nCoV-19) in healthy adults. For TCRbeta chain sequencing, PBMC samples from trial participants were taken at day 0 and at day 28 after the second dose.

With regard to this clone: Its cognate antigen has yet to be identified. Per-base qualities were not stored, and no clone one base away is much larger.

The CDR3 regions of human TCRbeta chains were analyzed by immunosequencing. Under the source paper's analysis protocol: Repertoire TCRs were matched against a reference library of SARS-CoV-2-specific TCRs generated with the MIRA antigen-specificity platform. Breadth was defined as the fraction of unique TCRs that were SARS-CoV-2-associated. Depth was defined as the fraction of total T cells that were SARS-CoV-2-associated. Using the MIRA data, each spike-specific TCR was assigned both to the spike region to which the TCR was reactive and to a CD4 or CD8 class. Log10-transformed breadth and depth values were compared by one-way ANOVA with Sidak's multiple comparisons tests. Imported from immuneACCESS, the table was reduced by TCRdb to in-frame sequences with V and J called. These copies leave out some clones; in studies compared against another copy, an unresolved V gene accounts for under half, and the cause of the remainder is not known. The D gene and trimming were derived from the DNA, and the V and J assignments and clone size from that table. In all, the sample holds 70,000 to 100,000 clones, and 70% to 90% of those were seen once. The top ten clonotypes cover roughly 3.1% of the sample.

The chain couples TRBV9 to TRBJ1-1, with the D gene call left open. The starting material was peripheral blood, obtained 28 days after the second AZD1222 dose. The TCR sequence derives from an adult who received the AZD1222 COVID-19 vaccine. The sequenced DNA: TGTGCCAGCAGCGTAAAAGTCAATGATTTGAACACTGAAGCTTTCTTT. This gives the protein CASSVKVNDLNTEAFF.